This passage covers 31 T cell receptor beta chains from one sample sequenced in a study of tumor-infiltrating lymphocytes in localized non-small cell lung cancer. Sequencing was performed with immunoSEQ multiplex PCR; in TCRdb, only in-frame clones are kept and a portion is missing. The repertoire includes approximately 8,400 clones, around three quarters of them detected once, and under 7% sits in the top ten. The specimen was uninvolved lung tissue not adjacent to the tumor. The receptors shown here come from a human donor with non-small cell lung cancer.

The CDR3 here is CASSEYGQEGRDYGYTF. For the CDR3, the DNA is TGTGCCAGCAGTGAATATGGTCAAGAGGGGCGCGACTATGGCTACACCTTC. The genes are TRBV25-1 and TRBJ1-2; D may be TRBD1 (5 bases). This CDR3 comprises 17 residues. Trimming cost V 0 bases and J 3 bases, with 17 bases left between them. CDR1 and CDR2 (germline): MGHDK, SYGVNS.

The chain combines TRBV2 with TRBJ2-1; 13 positions match TRBD2. The V segment lost 8 bases and the J segment 13 bases; nucleotides outside the gene matches: 17. This CDR3 is 16 amino acids long. Germline assignment: CDR1 SNHLY and CDR2 FYNNEI. The CDR3 DNA reads TGTGCCAGCGACCCGGGACTAGCGGGAACCGCGTACTTTCAGTTCTTC. The encoded protein is CASDPGLAGTAYFQFF.

V gene TRBV9 combines with J gene TRBJ2-7; the D gene could be TRBD1 or TRBD2 (5 bases each). The V end lost 2 bases, the J end lost 7 bases, and 22 bases lay between the germline ends. Germline CDR1 SGDLS, CDR2 YYNGEE. The CDR3 is 16 residues long. For the CDR3, the DNA is TGTGCCAGCAGCGTGTCCCACAAGGGGACCCCTAAAGAGCAGTACTTC. It specifies CASSVSHKGTPKEQYF.

This clone has just a few counts. CDR3 loop: CASSGTSGGTDTQYF. The CDR3 nucleotides read TGTGCCAGCAGTGGTACTAGCGGGGGAACAGATACGCAGTATTTT. V usage is TRBV6-4 and J usage is TRBJ2-3, with 11 bases aligning to TRBD2. V lost 4 bases and J lost 3; bases outside the gene matches: 3. The CDR3 runs to 15 residues. The germline CDR1 and CDR2 sequences are MRHNA and SNTAGT.

This clone has only a few counts. The chain carries TRBV19 and TRBJ1-1; the D gene is possibly TRBD1 (5 bases). The length of the CDR3 is 13 residues. CDR1 and CDR2 from the germline V gene are LNHDA and SQIVND (reference sequence). The V end lost 0 bases, the J end lost 4 bases, and 6 bases lay between the germline ends. The CDR3 sequence: CASSIETATEAFF. The CDR3 DNA follows: TGTGCCAGTAGTATAGAGACAGCCACTGAAGCTTTCTTT. Together with reference TRBV19 and TRBJ1-1, the CDR3 gives the full variable domain: DGGITQSPKYLFRKEGQNVTLSCEQNLNHDAMYWYRQDPGQGLRLIYYSQIVNDFQKGDIAEGYSVSREKKESFPLTVTSAQKNPTAFYLCASSIETATEAFFGQGTRLTVV.

This clone was seen once. CDR3: CASSELAGADTQYF. In DNA form, the CDR3 reads TGTGCCAGCAGTGAACTAGCGGGAGCAGATACGCAGTATTTT. This chain connects TRBV6-1 to TRBJ2-3; 10 nucleotides line up with TRBD2. Per the germline V gene, CDR1 is MNHNS and CDR2 is SASEGT. V lost 2 bases, J lost 4 bases, and 0 bases stayed unmatched. CDR3 size: 14 residues.

This rearrangement joins TRBV6-1 to TRBJ2-5; 7 bases are a match to TRBD1. Germline V gene sequence: CDR1 MNHNS, CDR2 SASEGT. This CDR3 comprises 15 residues. J was trimmed by 5 bases and V by 5 bases; bases with no gene match: 11. The CDR3 DNA is TGTGCCAGCAGTCGACAGGGTAAACGAGGGGAGACCCAGTACTTC. Translation gives CASSRQGKRGETQYF.

This clone was detected only once. The J gene is TRBJ1-3, the V gene TRBV28; a weak D match, TRBD1 (5 bases). Trimming stripped 3 bases from V and 2 bases from J, with 8 bases between. Per the germline V gene, CDR1 is MDHEN and CDR2 is SYDVKM. The CDR3 extends over 14 amino acids. Here the CDR3 DNA reads TGTGCCAGCAGTTTTGGAGGGGCTGGAAACACCATATATTTT. Translating gives CASSFGGAGNTIYF.

V usage is TRBV6-4 and J usage is TRBJ2-7; no clear D. The CDR3 spans 12 residues. The ends were cut back, 10 bases at V and 2 bases at J, with 12 bases in the middle. CDR1 and CDR2 (germline): MRHNA, SNTAGT. The chain's CDR3 is CAITVFPYEQYF. In DNA form, the CDR3 reads TGTGCCATCACAGTCTTCCCCTACGAGCAGTACTTC.

This clone was found a few times. Other DNA sequences within the sample encode an identical CDR3. The chain combines TRBV15 with TRBJ1-5, with D perhaps TRBD1 (6 bases). The CDR3 runs 13 residues. V lost 3 bases and J 6 bases, leaving 9 bases between the germline ends. CDR1 and CDR2 from the germline V gene are LNHNV and YYDKDF (reference sequence). CDR3 protein: CATSRTGGQPQHF. In nucleotides, the CDR3 is TGTGCCACCAGCAGGACAGGCGGTCAGCCCCAGCATTTT.

The J gene is TRBJ1-5, the V gene TRBV10-3; the D is unclear. This CDR3 region has 13 residues. The V end was cut by 6 bases, the J end by 4 bases, with 10 bases between. CDR1 is ENHRY, CDR2 SYGVKD, per germline. The DNA for the CDR3 is TGTGCCATCAGGGGTGGGGAAAATCAGCCCCAGCATTTT. Translation: CAIRGGENQPQHF.

The V and J genes are TRBV7-8 and TRBJ2-1; D gene ambiguous. Germline V gene sequence: CDR1 SGHVS, CDR2 FQNEAQ. Trimming took 5 bases from V and 11 from J, leaving 19 bases between them. CDR3 size: 14 residues. For the CDR3, the DNA is TGTGCCAGCAGCGGAGAACTCCAGGACCGACAGCAGTTCTTC. As protein: CASSGELQDRQQFF.

V and J are TRBV12-5 and TRBJ2-3; a possible D gene is TRBD1 (5 bases). The germline V gene encodes CDR1 LGHNT and CDR2 FRNRAP. This CDR3 has 16 amino acids. Trimming cost V 1 base and J 3 bases, with 14 bases left between them. The CDR3 is CASGLGVGAGTDTQYF. In DNA form, the CDR3 reads TGTGCTAGTGGTTTGGGAGTAGGGGCAGGGACAGATACGCAGTATTTT.

The V call is TRBV9, the J call TRBJ2-7, with 8 bases that match TRBD2. The germline CDR1 and CDR2 sequences are SGDLS and YYNGEE. The length of the CDR3 is 17 residues. Losses at the gene ends were 4 bases for V and 2 bases for J; bases not matched to a gene: 14. CDR3 loop: CASSPTRGAGDPYEQYF. DNA of the CDR3: TGTGCCAGCAGCCCAACCCGAGGAGCGGGAGATCCCTACGAGCAGTACTTC.

The V call is TRBV10-1, the J call TRBJ2-5; 9 nucleotides agree with TRBD2. The CDR3 consists of 15 residues. The V gene end was trimmed by 3 bases and the J gene end by 1 base; junction bases not matched to a gene: 3. The germline gives CDR1 WNHNN, CDR2 SYGVQD (reference sequence). DNA for the CDR3: TGCGCCAGCAGTGAAGCACTAGCGGGCCAAGAGACCCAGTACTTC. Protein sequence: CASSEALAGQETQYF.

This clone was observed a handful of times. The chain has TRBV5-1 and TRBJ2-7; 10 bases agree with TRBD1. CDR1 is SGHRS and CDR2 is YFSETQ in the germline V gene. This CDR3 region has 15 residues. Trimming removed 4 bases from V and 1 base from J; junction bases left unmatched: 5. The CDR3 here is CASSVLGQGSYEQYF. The CDR3 bases are TGCGCCAGCAGCGTACTGGGACAGGGGTCCTACGAGCAGTACTTC.

The rearrangement links TRBV5-1 to TRBJ2-2; D not resolved. This CDR3 spans 15 amino acids. Germline V gene lookup returns CDR1 SGHRS and CDR2 YFSETQ. Deletions cut 4 bases from V and 0 bases from J, with 10 bases between. The CDR3 here is CASSPGRANTGELFF. In DNA, the CDR3 is TGCGCCAGCAGCCCCGGTCGGGCGAACACCGGGGAGCTGTTTTTT.

This chain joins TRBV7-2 and TRBJ2-3; D possibly uses TRBD1 or TRBD2 (5 bases each). The CDR3 is made up of 14 amino acids. V dropped 1 base and J dropped 6 bases, with 11 bases sitting between them. In germline, CDR1 is SGHTA, CDR2 FQGNSA. CDR3 protein: CASSLDRGSDTQYF. The CDR3 bases are TGTGCCAGCAGCTTAGACCGGGGCTCGGATACGCAGTATTTT.

This sequence joins TRBV29-1 and TRBJ2-2; the match to TRBD2 covers 13 bases. Unmatched junction bases numbered 9, after V lost 6 bases and J lost 5 bases. CDR1 is SQVTM and CDR2 is ANQGSEA in the germline V gene. This CDR3 comprises 16 residues. In DNA, the CDR3 is TGCAGCGTAATGACTAGCGGGAGGTCGGAAACCGGGGAGCTGTTTTTT. Its translation: CSVMTSGRSETGELFF.

This chain joins TRBV7-6 and TRBJ2-7; the match to TRBD2 covers 12 bases. Germline-derived CDR1 and CDR2 are SGHVS and FNYEAQ. The V gene end was trimmed by 4 bases and the J gene end by 0 bases; junction bases not matched to a gene: 16. This CDR3 has 20 residues. CDR3 amino acids: CASSSKIWGTSGLSSYEQYF. DNA of the CDR3: TGTGCCAGCAGCTCTAAAATTTGGGGGACTAGCGGGTTGTCCTCCTACGAGCAGTACTTC.

The chain carries TRBV5-4 and TRBJ2-7; TRBD2 agrees at 8 bases. The trim removed 4 bases at V and 1 base at J, leaving 10 bases unmatched. Germline assignment: CDR1 SGHNT and CDR2 YYREEE (reference sequence). The CDR3 runs 16 residues. In DNA, the CDR3 is TGTGCCAGCAGCCCGAGGGGCGGGAGGTTGTCCTACGAGCAGTACTTC. Residues: CASSPRGGRLSYEQYF.

The chain is built from TRBV19 and TRBJ2-3; D ambiguous. Germline CDR1 is LNHDA and CDR2 is SQIVND (reference sequence). The germline V and J ends were trimmed by 6 bases and 2 bases, with 9 bases remaining between them. This CDR3 comprises 13 residues. CDR3 bases: TGTGCCAGTAGGGCCATTTCCACAGATACGCAGTATTTT. Translation gives CASRAISTDTQYF.

This clone occurred a few times. The gene calls are TRBV6-5 and TRBJ2-5; 7 bases are shared with TRBD2. Losses at the gene ends were 2 bases for V and 4 bases for J; bases not matched to a gene: 7. The CDR3 spans 15 residues. Germline values: CDR1 MNHEY, CDR2 SVGAGI. The CDR3 protein is CASSYLGGSGETQYF. The CDR3 bases are TGTGCCAGCAGTTACCTGGGCGGGAGCGGAGAGACCCAGTACTTC.

The chain joins TRBV6-4 to TRBJ1-2; weak D call: TRBD1 (6 bases). Trimming stripped 6 bases from V and 8 bases from J, with 13 bases between. Germline V CDR1 and CDR2: MRHNA, SNTAGT. The CDR3 contains 12 residues. The chain's CDR3 is CASSSRGWGYTF. The CDR3 bases are TGTGCCAGCAGCTCCAGGGGATGGGGCTACACCTTC.

The chain combines TRBV6-6 with TRBJ1-4, with no clear D. Germline CDR1 reads MNHNY; CDR2 reads SVGAGI (reference sequence). Between the trimmed V and J ends, which lost 6 bases and 5 bases, there was a span of 16 bases. This CDR3 spans 15 amino acids. In nucleotides, the CDR3 is TGTGCCAGCAGGCCGTTTCGGGCGGAAAATGAAAAACTGTTTTTT. It translates to CASRPFRAENEKLFF.

The chain couples TRBV4-3 to TRBJ1-2, with 7 bases identical to TRBD1. CDR3 length equals 16 residues. Germline CDR1 reads LGHNA; CDR2 reads YSLEER. V shed 0 bases, J shed 4 bases, and the junction held 8 bases outside the gene matches. CDR3 DNA: TGCGCCAGCAGCCAAGATAGGCAGGGGGTAGGCTATGGCTACACCTTC. This sequence encodes CASSQDRQGVGYGYTF.

The genes are TRBV6-4 and TRBJ2-3; possibly TRBD1 for D (6 bases). Germline CDR1 reads MRHNA; CDR2 reads SNTAGT. CDR3 size: 16 residues. V was cut by 3 bases and J by 2 bases, with 15 bases left in between. CDR3: CASSEGAQGDTDTQYF. The CDR3 bases are TGTGCCAGCAGTGAGGGGGCCCAAGGGGACACAGATACGCAGTATTTT.

The genes are TRBV5-8 and TRBJ1-1; D is uncertain. The CDR3 extends over 15 amino acids. V gave up 0 bases and J gave up 0 bases, with 9 bases separating them. The germline CDR1 and CDR2 sequences are SGHTS and YDEGEE. The CDR3: CASSLGVLVNTEAFF. DNA of the CDR3: TGTGCCAGCAGCTTGGGAGTATTGGTGAACACTGAAGCTTTCTTT. The complete variable domain, with remaining parts taken from reference TRBV5-8 and TRBJ1-1, reads EAGVTQSPTHLIKTRGQQATLRCSPISGHTSVYWYQQALGLGLQFLLWYDEGEERNRGNFPPRFSGRQFPNYSSELNVNALELEDSALYLCASSLGVLVNTEAFFGQGTRLTVV.

The chain joins TRBV7-2 to TRBJ1-4, with D unclear. CDR1 is SGHTA, CDR2 FQGNSA, per germline. V was pared by 3 bases and J by 8 bases, with 7 bases between. This CDR3 has 12 residues. CDR3 nucleotides: TGTGCCAGCAGCTTCGGCAGGGAAAAACTGTTTTTT. Translating gives CASSFGREKLFF. Drawing the rest from reference TRBV7-2 and TRBJ1-4, the complete variable domain is GAGVSQSPSNKVTEKGKDVELRCDPISGHTALYWYRQSLGQGLEFLIYFQGNSAPDKSGLPSDRFSAERTGGSVSTLTIQRTQQEDSAVYLCASSFGREKLFFGSGTQLSVL.

The chain has TRBV29-1 and TRBJ2-7; 7 positions agree with TRBD2. Trimming cost V 7 bases and J 4 bases; bases outside gene matches: 10. This CDR3 region has 13 residues. Germline V gene sequence: CDR1 SQVTM, CDR2 ANQGSEA. The CDR3 sequence: CSGMASGTYEQYF. The CDR3 region has the DNA TGCAGCGGGATGGCCAGCGGGACGTACGAGCAGTACTTC.

The table lists this clone with a few counts. In nucleotides, the CDR3 is TGTGCCAGCAGCGACCAGGGATCTGGAAACACCATATATTTT. Protein: CASSDQGSGNTIYF. The chain is built from TRBV9 and TRBJ1-3, with a possible D match to TRBD1 (5 bases). CDR3 length: 14 residues. V gave up 3 bases and J gave up 1 base, with 8 bases separating them. Germline lookup yields CDR1 SGDLS and CDR2 YYNGEE.